This is a list of T cell receptor beta chains from one sample in a study of T cell responses to AZD1222 COVID-19 vaccine. Assay used: immunoSEQ multiplex PCR; TCRdb lists only in-frame clones, some missing. The sample has tens of thousands of clones, over 75% seen once. Material: peripheral blood, obtained 28 days after the second AZD1222 dose. The receptors were sampled from an adult who received the AZD1222 COVID-19 vaccine. CDR3s include the opening cysteine and the closing phenylalanine or tryptophan. Fields, in order: CDR3 DNA, CDR3 protein, V gene, D gene, clone size, J gene. A D gene is named only where the DNA matches it firmly. Expanded clones get a size class; other rows say once, few or many, or leave the size out.

CDR3 DNA: TGTGCCAGTAGCGCCGGGGAAAAGCAGTACTTC
CDR3 protein: CASSAGEKQYF
V gene: TRBV19
D gene: NA
clone size: NA
J gene: TRBJ2-7

CDR3 DNA: TGTGCCAGCAGCTTAGGTGTGGGGAGAAACACTGAAGCTTTCTTT
CDR3 protein: CASSLGVGRNTEAFF
V gene: TRBV7-2
D gene: NA
clone size: NA
J gene: TRBJ1-1

CDR3 DNA: TGTGCCACCAGCAGAGATCAACTTGTGAGGGGAGAGACCCAGTACTTC
CDR3 protein: CATSRDQLVRGETQYF
V gene: TRBV15
D gene: NA
clone size: NA
J gene: TRBJ2-5

CDR3 DNA: TGCGCCAGCAGCTTGGAGACGCAGGGCGGTTCACCCCTCCACTTT
CDR3 protein: CASSLETQGGSPLHF
V gene: TRBV5-1
D gene: NA
clone size: NA
J gene: TRBJ1-6

CDR3 DNA: TGTGCCAGCAGCAAAATTCGGACCTTTCGGGGCTACACCTTC
CDR3 protein: CASSKIRTFRGYTF
V gene: TRBV21-1
D gene: NA
clone size: once
J gene: TRBJ1-2

CDR3 DNA: TGCGCCAGCAGCTCGGCACTAGCGACCGATGAGCAGTTCTTC
CDR3 protein: CASSSALATDEQFF
V gene: TRBV5-1
D gene: TRBD2
clone size: NA
J gene: TRBJ2-1

CDR3 DNA: TGCAGCGTTTCAGGGGGCTACAATGAGCAGTTCTTC
CDR3 protein: CSVSGGYNEQFF
V gene: TRBV29-1
D gene: TRBD1
clone size: NA
J gene: TRBJ2-1

CDR3 DNA: TGTGCCACCAGTGATGGGATGTGGGGCTACACCTTC
CDR3 protein: CATSDGMWGYTF
V gene: TRBV24-1
D gene: NA
clone size: NA
J gene: TRBJ1-2

CDR3 DNA: TGCGCCAGCAGCCTCCATAGCGGGGGGGCGAGAACCGGGGAGCTGTTTTTT
CDR3 protein: CASSLHSGGARTGELFF
V gene: TRBV4-1
D gene: TRBD2
clone size: many
J gene: TRBJ2-2

CDR3 DNA: TGTGCCAGCAGTCAGAGGGGGACAGGTGGCTACGCTTTCTTT
CDR3 protein: CASSQRGTGGYAFF
V gene: TRBV6-5
D gene: TRBD1
clone size: few
J gene: TRBJ1-1

CDR3 DNA: TGTGCCAGCAGCGCCGGGACCGTCAATGAGCAGTTCTTC
CDR3 protein: CASSAGTVNEQFF
V gene: TRBV5-4
D gene: NA
clone size: NA
J gene: TRBJ2-1

CDR3 DNA: TGTGCCAGCTCACCACCCAGGCAATACGAGCAGTACTTC
CDR3 protein: CASSPPRQYEQYF
V gene: TRBV18
D gene: NA
clone size: NA
J gene: TRBJ2-7

CDR3 DNA: TGCGCCAGCAGCTTCGGACAGCCCACAACTAATGAAAAACTGTTTTTT
CDR3 protein: CASSFGQPTTNEKLFF
V gene: TRBV5-1
D gene: NA
clone size: NA
J gene: TRBJ1-4

CDR3 DNA: TGTGCCAGCAGTTACTCGTCCCAGCTCCAACTGTTTTTT
CDR3 protein: CASSYSSQLQLFF
V gene: TRBV6-5
D gene: NA
clone size: NA
J gene: TRBJ1-4

CDR3 DNA: TGCGCCAGCAGCCTGGGACAGGGTCGGTACGAGCAGTACTTC
CDR3 protein: CASSLGQGRYEQYF
V gene: TRBV4-1
D gene: TRBD1
clone size: few
J gene: TRBJ2-7

CDR3 DNA: TGTGCCAGCAGCGGGGATAGGAATCAGCCCCAACATTTT
CDR3 protein: CASSGDRNQPQHF
V gene: TRBV5-5
D gene: NA
clone size: NA
J gene: TRBJ1-5

CDR3 DNA: TGCGCCAGCAGCGGGGGATTGACTGAAGCTTTCTTT
CDR3 protein: CASSGGLTEAFF
V gene: TRBV5-1
D gene: NA
clone size: NA
J gene: TRBJ1-1

CDR3 DNA: TGTGCCAGCTCACCGACAGCTAGTAACACCATATATTTT
CDR3 protein: CASSPTASNTIYF
V gene: TRBV18
D gene: NA
clone size: NA
J gene: TRBJ1-3

CDR3 DNA: TGTGCCAGCTCACCACTCAGCGGGGGGGGAGCCTACGAGCAGTACTTC
CDR3 protein: CASSPLSGGGAYEQYF
V gene: TRBV18
D gene: TRBD2
clone size: NA
J gene: TRBJ2-7

CDR3 DNA: TGTGCCAGCAGTTTATCCAGTGAGACTGAAGCTTTCTTT
CDR3 protein: CASSLSSETEAFF
V gene: TRBV28
D gene: NA
clone size: NA
J gene: TRBJ1-1

CDR3 DNA: TGTGCCAGCAGCGCAGGAGTTTCCTATGGCTACACCTTC
CDR3 protein: CASSAGVSYGYTF
V gene: TRBV12-3/TRBV12-4
D gene: NA
clone size: NA
J gene: TRBJ1-2

CDR3 DNA: TGTGCCAGCAGCTTAACGGTTTTCCCCCTCGAGCAGTACTTC
CDR3 protein: CASSLTVFPLEQYF
V gene: TRBV7-3
D gene: NA
clone size: NA
J gene: TRBJ2-7

CDR3 DNA: TGTGCCACGTCCGGGTACAATGAGCAGTTCTTC
CDR3 protein: CATSGYNEQFF
V gene: TRBV24-1
D gene: NA
clone size: NA
J gene: TRBJ2-1

CDR3 DNA: TGTGCCAGCAGTCCACAGGGGGCTCGTGAGCAGTTCTTC
CDR3 protein: CASSPQGAREQFF
V gene: TRBV12-3/TRBV12-4
D gene: TRBD1
clone size: few
J gene: TRBJ2-1

CDR3 DNA: TGTGCCAGCAGCCAATCCCGGGGGGAGGGATGGACTGGAAACACCATATATTTT
CDR3 protein: CASSQSRGEGWTGNTIYF
V gene: TRBV3-1/TRBV3-2
D gene: NA
clone size: NA
J gene: TRBJ1-3

CDR3 DNA: TGTGCCAGCAGCTTGAGGTTCAATGAGCAGTTCTTC
CDR3 protein: CASSLRFNEQFF
V gene: TRBV11-3
D gene: NA
clone size: once
J gene: TRBJ2-1